What follows describes a single T cell receptor beta chain. This entry comes from a study of OX40 agonist ivuxolimab in advanced cancers. Study context: Patients assigned to dose escalation were diagnosed with hepatocellular carcinoma, melanoma, renal cell or head and neck cancer. There were three patients with partial responses, one having hepatocellular carcinoma and two cutaneous melanoma.

Only in-frame clones appear in the TCRdb table, and some are missing; sequencing was by immunoSEQ multiplex PCR. Of around 80,000 clones listed, about nine tenths are singletons. Germline V gene sequence: CDR1 KGHSH, CDR2 LQKENI. V was trimmed by 6 bases and J by 5 bases, leaving 16 bases between them. CDR3 length equals 14 residues. Autoimmune disease history or systemic immunosuppression barred patients. Blood sampling was done at baseline, cycle 4 day 1, and cycle 7 day 1. The gene calls are TRBV18 and TRBJ1-2; unclear D gene. The input for sequencing was CD4+ or CD8+ T cells sorted from blood, taken in a trial of the OX40 agonist ivuxolimab. The TCR was taken from an adult with an advanced solid tumor such as melanoma, head and neck, liver or kidney cancer. Written as DNA, the CDR3 is TGTGCCAGCTCGCCGGGAAACAGCGGGTATGGCTACACCTTC. This gives the protein CASSPGNSGYGYTF.